This TCR beta chain was documented in a study of blood T cell repertoires in COVID-19. About the study: Both acute and convalescent COVID-19 samples were obtained from the United States, Italy and Spain. T cells, B-cell-depleted T cells, or PBMCs supplied cDNA or gDNA.

The V segment lost 3 bases and the J segment 0 bases; nucleotides outside the gene matches: 5. The germline CDR1 and CDR2 sequences are LNHNV and YYDKDF (reference sequence). The CDR3 length is 16 residues. Repertoires were generated with immunoSEQ multiplex PCR, while TCRdb's copy carries only in-frame clones and drops some. The sample holds around 620,000 clones; 85% to 90% are singletons and the top ten take 0.2% to 0.3%. This TCR derives from a woman between 18 and 29 years old with acute or convalescent COVID-19. The sequencing sample was made of peripheral blood. The rearrangement joins TRBV15 to TRBJ2-3; TRBD1 matches 8 bases. The CDR3, as DNA: TGTGCCACCAGCAGCAGGGGGCATGGGAGCACAGATACGCAGTATTTT. Its translation: CATSSRGHGSTDTQYF.